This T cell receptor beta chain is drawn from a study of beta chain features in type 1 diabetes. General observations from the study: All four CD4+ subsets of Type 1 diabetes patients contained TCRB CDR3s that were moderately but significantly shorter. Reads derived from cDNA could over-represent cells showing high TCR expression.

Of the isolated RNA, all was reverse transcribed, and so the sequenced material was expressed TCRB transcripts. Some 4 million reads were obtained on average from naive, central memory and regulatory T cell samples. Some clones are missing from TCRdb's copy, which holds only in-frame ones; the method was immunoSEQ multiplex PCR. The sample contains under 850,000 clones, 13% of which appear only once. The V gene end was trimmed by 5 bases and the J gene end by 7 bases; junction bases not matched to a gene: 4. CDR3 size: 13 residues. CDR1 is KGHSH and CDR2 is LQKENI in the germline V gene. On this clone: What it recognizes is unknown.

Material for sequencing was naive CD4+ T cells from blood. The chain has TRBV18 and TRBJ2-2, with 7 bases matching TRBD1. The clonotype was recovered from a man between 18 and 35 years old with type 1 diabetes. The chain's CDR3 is CASSTRDSGELFF. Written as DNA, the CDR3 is TGTGCCAGCTCAACTCGGGACAGCGGGGAGCTGTTTTTT.